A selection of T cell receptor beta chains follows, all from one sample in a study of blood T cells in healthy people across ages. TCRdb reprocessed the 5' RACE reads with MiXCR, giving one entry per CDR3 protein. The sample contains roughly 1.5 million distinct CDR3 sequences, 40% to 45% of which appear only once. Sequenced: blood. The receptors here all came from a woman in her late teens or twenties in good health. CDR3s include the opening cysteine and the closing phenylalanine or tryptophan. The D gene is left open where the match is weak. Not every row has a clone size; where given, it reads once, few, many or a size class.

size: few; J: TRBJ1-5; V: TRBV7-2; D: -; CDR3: CASSQDSANQPQHF; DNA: TGTGCCAGCAGCCAGGACAGCGCAAATCAGCCCCAGCATTTT
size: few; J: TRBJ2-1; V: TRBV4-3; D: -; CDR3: CASSQGREYNEQFF; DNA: TGCGCCAGCAGCCAAGGGAGAGAGTACAATGAGCAGTTCTTC
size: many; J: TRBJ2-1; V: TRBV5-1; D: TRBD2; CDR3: CASSLPGLAGLRSSYNEQFF; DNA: TGCGCCAGCAGCTTGCCCGGACTAGCGGGGCTCAGAAGCTCCTACAATGAGCAGTTCTTC
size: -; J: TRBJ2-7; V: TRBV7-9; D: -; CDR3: CASSLSVRGQSYEQYF; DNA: TGTGCCAGCAGCTTAAGTGTGCGCGGACAGTCCTACGAGCAGTACTTC
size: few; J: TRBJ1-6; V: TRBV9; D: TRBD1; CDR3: CASSARQGSSPLHF; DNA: TGTGCCAGCAGCGCCAGACAGGGAAGCTCACCCCTCCACTTT
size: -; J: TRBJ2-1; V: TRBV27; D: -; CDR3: CASSTAGTKNIEQFF; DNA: TGTGCCAGCAGTACGGCCGGGACGAAGAACATTGAGCAGTTCTTC
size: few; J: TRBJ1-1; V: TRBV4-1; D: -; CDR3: CASAASDGKAFF; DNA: TGCGCCAGCGCCGCATCGGACGGAAAAGCTTTCTTT
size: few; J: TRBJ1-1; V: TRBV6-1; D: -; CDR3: CASSGPIRGVGSTEAFF; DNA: TGTGCCAGCAGTGGCCCAATTCGGGGGGTAGGGAGCACTGAAGCTTTCTTT
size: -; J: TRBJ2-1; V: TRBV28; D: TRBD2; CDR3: CASSTPGSGRINGQFF; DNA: TGTGCCAGCAGCACTCCGGGTAGCGGGAGAATCAATGGGCAGTTCTTC
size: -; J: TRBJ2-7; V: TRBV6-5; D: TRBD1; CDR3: CASSYRSMTGPFYEQYF; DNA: TGTGCCAGCAGTTACCGATCGATGACAGGGCCGTTTTACGAGCAGTACTTC
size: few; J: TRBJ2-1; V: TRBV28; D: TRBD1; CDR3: CASSSFRDRPYNEQFF; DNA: TGTGCCAGCAGTTCCTTCCGGGACAGACCCTACAATGAGCAGTTCTTC
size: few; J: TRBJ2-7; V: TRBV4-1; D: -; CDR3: CASSQGGRGEYEQYF; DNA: TGCGCCAGCAGCCAAGGAGGCAGGGGAGAGTACGAGCAGTACTTC
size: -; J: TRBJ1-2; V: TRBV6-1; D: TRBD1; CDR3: CASKTQGAQGYTF; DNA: TGTGCCAGCAAGACACAGGGGGCGCAAGGCTACACCTTC
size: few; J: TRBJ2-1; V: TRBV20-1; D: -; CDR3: CSARDPLARNEQFF; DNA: TGCAGTGCTAGAGATCCGCTAGCGAGGAATGAGCAGTTCTTC
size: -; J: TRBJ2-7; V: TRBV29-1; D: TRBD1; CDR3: CSVTRTGGYEQYF; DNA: TGCAGCGTAACCCGCACAGGGGGCTACGAGCAGTACTTC
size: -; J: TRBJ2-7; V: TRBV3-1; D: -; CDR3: CASSASVAEQYF; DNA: TGTGCCAGCAGCGCCTCTGTCGCCGAGCAGTACTTC
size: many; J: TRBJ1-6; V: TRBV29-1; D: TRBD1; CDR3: CSVGTGDNSPLHF; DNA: TGCAGCGTCGGGACAGGGGATAATTCACCCCTCCACTTT
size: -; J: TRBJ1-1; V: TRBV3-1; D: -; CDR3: CASSQATYKIAFF; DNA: TGTGCCAGCAGCCAGGCAACGTACAAGATTGCTTTCTTT
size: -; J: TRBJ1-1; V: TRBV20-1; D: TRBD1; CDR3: CSASRGQVAEAFF; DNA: TGCAGTGCTAGCCGGGGACAGGTCGCTGAAGCTTTCTTT
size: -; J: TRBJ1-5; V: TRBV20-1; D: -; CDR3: CSARGQYNQPQHF; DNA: TGCAGTGCTAGAGGGCAGTACAATCAGCCCCAGCATTTT
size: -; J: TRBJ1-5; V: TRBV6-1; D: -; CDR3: CASRAPWGEAVGQPQHF; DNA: TGTGCCAGCAGGGCCCCTTGGGGGGAAGCGGTAGGTCAGCCCCAGCATTTT
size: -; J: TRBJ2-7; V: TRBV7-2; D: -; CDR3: CASSLDRPPYEQYF; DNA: TGTGCCAGCAGCTTAGACAGGCCGCCCTACGAGCAGTACTTC
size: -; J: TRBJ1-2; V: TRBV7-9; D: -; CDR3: CASSQGLVGTYGYTF; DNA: TGTGCCAGCAGCCAGGGACTAGTAGGGACCTATGGCTACACCTTC
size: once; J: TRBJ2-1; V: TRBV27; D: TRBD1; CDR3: CTSSKTRGQAYHEQFF; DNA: TGTACCAGCAGTAAAACCAGGGGGCAAGCTTATCATGAGCAGTTCTTC
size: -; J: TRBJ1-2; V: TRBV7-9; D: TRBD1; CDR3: CASSPRDSFGYGDTF; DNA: TGTGCCAGCAGCCCCCGGGACAGTTTTGGGTATGGCGACACCTTC
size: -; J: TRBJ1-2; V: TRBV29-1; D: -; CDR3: CSVSPSVGFANYGYTF; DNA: TGCAGCGTGTCCCCTTCTGTGGGGTTTGCTAACTATGGCTACACCTTC
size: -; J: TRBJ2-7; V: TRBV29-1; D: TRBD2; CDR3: CSVFERGAYNEQYF; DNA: TGCAGCGTGTTCGAGCGGGGGGCCTACAATGAGCAGTACTTC
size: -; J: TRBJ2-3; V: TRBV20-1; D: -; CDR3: CSASTVPTDTQYF; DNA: TGCAGTGCTAGCACCGTTCCAACAGATACGCAGTATTTT
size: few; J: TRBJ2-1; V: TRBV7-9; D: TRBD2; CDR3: CASSSTTSGDNEQFF; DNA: TGTGCCAGCAGCTCTACGACTAGCGGGGACAATGAGCAGTTCTTC
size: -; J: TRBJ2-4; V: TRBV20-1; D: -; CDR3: CSARVLDGEQYF; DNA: TGCAGTGCTAGAGTACTAGATGGGGAGCAGTACTTC
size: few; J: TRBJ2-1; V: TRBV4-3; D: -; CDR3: CASRGGEAYNEQFF; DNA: TGCGCCAGCAGAGGAGGGGAGGCGTACAATGAGCAGTTCTTC
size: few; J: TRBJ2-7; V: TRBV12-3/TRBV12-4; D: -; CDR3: CASSYLAPYNEQYF; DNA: TGTGCCAGCAGTTATCTCGCACCTTACAATGAGCAGTACTTC
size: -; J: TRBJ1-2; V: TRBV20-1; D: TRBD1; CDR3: CSATDRVYGYTF; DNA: TGCAGTGCCACCGACAGGGTCTATGGCTACACCTTC
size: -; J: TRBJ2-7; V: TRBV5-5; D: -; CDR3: CASSWDRDSYEQYF; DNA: TGTGCCAGCAGCTGGGACCGGGACTCCTACGAGCAGTACTTC
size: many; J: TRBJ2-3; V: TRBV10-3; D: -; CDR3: CAISVVPTDTQYF; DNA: TGTGCCATCAGTGTGGTCCCCACAGATACGCAGTATTTT
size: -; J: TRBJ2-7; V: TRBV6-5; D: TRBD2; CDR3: CASSYSTSGGLEQYF; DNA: TGTGCCAGCAGTTACTCGACTAGCGGGGGCCTCGAGCAGTACTTC
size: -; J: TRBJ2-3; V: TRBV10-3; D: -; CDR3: CAIRSRDNTDTQYF; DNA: TGTGCCATCAGAAGCCGGGACAACACAGATACGCAGTATTTT
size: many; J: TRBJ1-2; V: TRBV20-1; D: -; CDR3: CSARERGLNYGYTF; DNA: TGCAGTGCTAGAGAGAGGGGGTTAAACTATGGCTACACCTTC
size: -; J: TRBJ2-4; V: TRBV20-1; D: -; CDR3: CSAGDTLAKNIQYF; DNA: TGCAGTGCCGGGGACACCCTAGCCAAAAACATTCAGTACTTC
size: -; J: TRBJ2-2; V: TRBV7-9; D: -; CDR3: CASSLISSGELFF; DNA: TGTGCCAGCAGCCTTATAAGCTCCGGGGAGCTGTTTTTT
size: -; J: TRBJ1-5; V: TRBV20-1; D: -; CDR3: CSTSTGIANQPQHF; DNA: TGCAGTACGAGTACAGGGATTGCCAATCAGCCCCAGCATTTT
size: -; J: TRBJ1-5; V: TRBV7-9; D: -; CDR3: CASSLVLPVGALVNQPQHF; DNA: TGTGCCAGCAGCTTAGTCTTACCCGTAGGGGCACTTGTCAATCAGCCCCAGCATTTT
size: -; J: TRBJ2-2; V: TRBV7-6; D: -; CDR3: CASSHHTGELFF; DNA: TGTGCCAGCAGCCATCACACCGGGGAGCTGTTTTTT
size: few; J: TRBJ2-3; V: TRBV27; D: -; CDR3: CASTGHGTDTQYF; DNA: TGTGCCAGCACAGGGCACGGCACAGATACGCAGTATTTT
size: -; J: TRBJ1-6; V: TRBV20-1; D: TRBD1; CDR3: CSADPGQGLPLHF; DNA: TGCAGTGCTGATCCGGGACAGGGTCTACCCCTCCACTTT
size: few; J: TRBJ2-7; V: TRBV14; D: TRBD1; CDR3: CASSRSTGGLYEQYF; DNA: TGTGCCAGCAGCCGGAGTACAGGGGGCCTCTACGAGCAGTACTTC
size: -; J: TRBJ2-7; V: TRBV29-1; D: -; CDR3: CSVDGASAGYEQYF; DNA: TGCAGCGTTGATGGGGCTAGCGCGGGCTACGAGCAGTACTTC
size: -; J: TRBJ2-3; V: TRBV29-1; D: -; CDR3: CSVPGALIDTQYF; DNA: TGCAGCGTTCCAGGGGCACTCATCGATACGCAGTATTTT
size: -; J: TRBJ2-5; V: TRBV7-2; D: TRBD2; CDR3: CASSLWGLAGEETQYF; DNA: TGTGCCAGCAGTTTGTGGGGACTAGCGGGAGAAGAGACCCAGTACTTC
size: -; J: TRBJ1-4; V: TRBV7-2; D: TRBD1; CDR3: CASSLRTGGVAANEKLFF; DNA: TGTGCCAGCAGCCTCAGGACAGGGGGCGTCGCAGCTAATGAAAAACTGTTTTTT
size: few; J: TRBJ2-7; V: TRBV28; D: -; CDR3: CASSPRTKAYEQYF; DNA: TGTGCCAGCAGTCCCCGGACGAAAGCCTACGAGCAGTACTTC
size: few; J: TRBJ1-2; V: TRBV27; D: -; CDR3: CASSFLGEPNYGYTF; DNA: TGTGCCAGCAGTTTTTTGGGTGAACCTAACTATGGCTACACCTTC
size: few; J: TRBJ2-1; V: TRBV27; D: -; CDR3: CASSPLHRVREQFF; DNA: TGTGCCAGCAGTCCACTTCATAGGGTACGTGAGCAGTTCTTC
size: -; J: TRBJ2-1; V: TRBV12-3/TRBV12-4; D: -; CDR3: CASSFVQGPSYNEQFF; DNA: TGTGCCAGCAGTTTCGTCCAGGGCCCCTCTTACAATGAGCAGTTCTTC
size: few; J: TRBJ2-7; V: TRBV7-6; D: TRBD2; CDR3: CASSPIAGSLLYEQYF; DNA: TGTGCCAGCAGCCCCATAGCGGGAAGCCTGCTCTACGAGCAGTACTTC
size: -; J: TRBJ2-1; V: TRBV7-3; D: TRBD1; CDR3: CASSLTRTGRQNEQFF; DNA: TGTGCCAGCAGCTTAACTCGGACAGGGAGGCAGAATGAGCAGTTCTTC
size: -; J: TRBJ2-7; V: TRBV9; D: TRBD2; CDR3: CASSPRLAGGSSYNEQYF; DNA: TGTGCCAGCAGCCCCCGACTAGCGGGGGGGAGCTCCTACAATGAGCAGTACTTC
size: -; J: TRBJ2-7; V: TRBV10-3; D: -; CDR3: CAIGAESSYEQYF; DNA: TGTGCCATCGGTGCGGAAAGCTCCTACGAGCAGTACTTC
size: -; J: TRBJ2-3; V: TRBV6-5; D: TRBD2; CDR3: CAAGGRHTQYF; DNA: TGTGCCGCGGGGGGCCGACATACGCAGTATTTT